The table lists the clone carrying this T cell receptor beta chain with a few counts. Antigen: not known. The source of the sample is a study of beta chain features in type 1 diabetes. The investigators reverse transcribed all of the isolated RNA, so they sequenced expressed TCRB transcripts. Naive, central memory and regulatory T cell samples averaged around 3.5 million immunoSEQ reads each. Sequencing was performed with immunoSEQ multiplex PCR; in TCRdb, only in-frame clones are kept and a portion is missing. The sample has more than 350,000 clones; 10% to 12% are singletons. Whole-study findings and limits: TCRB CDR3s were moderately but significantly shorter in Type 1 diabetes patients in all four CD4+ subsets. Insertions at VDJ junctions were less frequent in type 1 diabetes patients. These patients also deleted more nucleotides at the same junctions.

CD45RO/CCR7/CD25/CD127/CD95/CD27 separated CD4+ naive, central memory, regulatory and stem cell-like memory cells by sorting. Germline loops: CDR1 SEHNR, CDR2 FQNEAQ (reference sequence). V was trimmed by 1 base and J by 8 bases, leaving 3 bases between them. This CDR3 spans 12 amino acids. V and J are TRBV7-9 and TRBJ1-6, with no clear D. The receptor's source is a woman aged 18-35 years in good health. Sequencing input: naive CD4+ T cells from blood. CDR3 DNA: TGTGCCAGCAGCTTAGACGATTCACCCCTCCACTTT. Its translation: CASSLDDSPLHF. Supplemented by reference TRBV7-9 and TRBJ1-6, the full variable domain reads DTGVSQNPRHKITKRGQNVTFRCDPISEHNRLYWYRQTLGQGPEFLTYFQNEAQLEKSRLLSDRFSAERPKGSFSTLEIQRTEQGDSAMYLCASSLDDSPLHFGNGTRLTVT.